The clone carrying this T cell receptor (beta chain) was seen more than once but under ten times. What it binds is not known. The use of a sample-barcoded 5' primer and a J-beta primer mix characterized a second PCR of roughly 6 to 11 cycles. TCRdb passed the 5' RACE reads through MiXCR, listing each CDR3 protein once. The sample holds around 1,800,000 distinct CDR3 sequences, roughly two fifths seen once. Total RNA extraction produced at least 6 micrograms (per sample) for the study. These data are taken from a study of blood T cells in healthy people across ages. Study results and limitations: Across samples, TCR beta diversity tracked strongly with naive T cell percentage.

Sequencing used blood. The TCR was taken from a human donor in good health.

CDR3 bases: TGTGCCATCAGTGAGTACAGCCGCCTTGGTTACGAGCAGTACTTC. As protein: CAISEYSRLGYEQYF. The V call is TRBV10-3, the J call TRBJ2-7; D is unresolved. Germline V gives CDR1 ENHRY, CDR2 SYGVKD. V lost 1 base and J lost 4, with 14 bases in between. The CDR3 is 15 amino acids.